This passage covers 16 T cell receptor beta chains from one sample sequenced in a study of T cells after posttransplantation cyclophosphamide. Treatment was busulfan-fludarabine conditioning, a marrow graft, and cyclophosphamide on days +3 and +4. Repertoires were generated with immunoSEQ multiplex PCR, while TCRdb's copy carries only in-frame clones and drops some. This table holds about 36,000 clones, 78% found once. The sample here was CD4+ T cells sorted from blood, taken approximately 1,900 days after a stem cell transplant with posttransplant cyclophosphamide. These receptors originate from a female patient in her thirties or forties who received an allogeneic stem cell transplant from a related donor, was CMV-positive, and had no GVHD. Some of these T cells may belong to the graft donor.

Only a few counts were recorded for this clone. CDR3 sequence: CASSLGRGLGYTF. CDR3 DNA: TGTGCCAGCAGTTTAGGCAGGGGGTTAGGCTACACCTTC. The V gene is TRBV28, the J gene TRBJ1-2; TRBD1 agrees at 7 bases. The germline CDR1 and CDR2 sequences are MDHEN and SYDVKM. The CDR3 covers 13 residues. V was clipped by 2 bases and J by 8 bases; unmatched bases: 5.

This clone was recorded a few times. The chain's CDR3 is CASSSGTGALLITEAFF. The CDR3 DNA is TGTGCCAGCAGCTCCGGGACAGGGGCCCTCTTGATCACTGAAGCTTTCTTT. The chain has TRBV5-6 and TRBJ1-1; 10 bases align to TRBD1. V was pared by 3 bases and J by 4 bases, with 12 bases of the junction left unmatched. Germline values: CDR1 SGHDT, CDR2 YYEEEE. This CDR3 contains 17 residues.

The rearrangement joins TRBV4-1 to TRBJ1-4; D is unclear. V gave up 3 bases and J gave up 6 bases, with 11 bases separating them. Per germline, CDR1 MGHRA and CDR2 YSYEKL. The CDR3 has 14 amino acids. The CDR3 here is CASSHRPVDEKLFF. The CDR3 DNA sequence: TGCGCCAGCAGCCATCGCCCAGTGGATGAAAAACTGTTTTTT.

This clone was counted between two and nine times. The chain combines TRBV10-1 with TRBJ2-7, with TRBD1 identical over 7 bases. Germline-derived CDR1 and CDR2 are WNHNN and SYGVQD (reference sequence). The V segment lost 11 bases and the J segment 2 bases; nucleotides outside the gene matches: 12. CDR3 length equals 14 residues. CDR3 coding DNA: TGCGCCCGGCCGACGAAGGACAGGCCCTACGAGCAGTACTTC. This translates into CARPTKDRPYEQYF.

The chain uses TRBV28 and TRBJ2-7; 7 nucleotides agree with TRBD1. The CDR3 has 16 residues. Trimming removed 10 bases from V and 7 bases from J; junction bases left unmatched: 22. The germline gives CDR1 MDHEN, CDR2 SYDVKM. CDR3 protein: CATKTIDRAEGSEQYF. CDR3 nucleotide sequence: TGTGCCACCAAAACCATTGACAGGGCTGAGGGGTCGGAGCAGTACTTC.

CDR3 amino acids: CASSPGETQYF. CDR3 bases: TGCGCCAGCAGTCCCGGGGAGACCCAGTACTTC. The chain recombines TRBV10-1 with TRBJ2-5; D ambiguous. CDR3 length: 11 amino acids. CDR1 is WNHNN, CDR2 SYGVQD, per germline (reference sequence). With 5 bases removed from V and 5 bases from J, the gap between germline ends came to 6 bases.

The CDR3 sequence is CASNGQGYNSPLHF. For the CDR3, the DNA is TGTGCCAGCAACGGACAGGGGTATAATTCACCCCTCCACTTT. J is TRBJ1-6 and V is TRBV25-1, with TRBD1 matching over 9 bases. V gave up 7 bases and J gave up 4 bases; unmatched junction bases: 2. There are 14 residues in the CDR3. The germline V gene encodes CDR1 MGHDK and CDR2 SYGVNS.

This clone has just a few counts. The chain combines TRBV18 with TRBJ2-1; D is unclear. V was cut by 3 bases and J by 5 bases, with 2 bases left in between. The CDR3 spans 11 residues. Germline loops: CDR1 KGHSH, CDR2 LQKENI. DNA for the CDR3: TGTGCCAGCTCACCTAACAATGAGCAGTTCTTC. The encoded protein is CASSPNNEQFF.

The chain employs TRBV6-6 and TRBJ1-3, with a possible D match to TRBD1 (5 bases). Trimming took 6 bases from V and 2 from J, leaving 14 bases between them. CDR1 and CDR2 from the germline V gene are MNHNY and SVGAGI (reference sequence). The CDR3 runs to 15 residues. The CDR3 sequence: CASRSFGGAGNTIYF. The CDR3 DNA is TGTGCCAGCAGGTCCTTTGGGGGGGCTGGAAACACCATATATTTT.

This chain connects TRBV19 to TRBJ1-5; D may be TRBD1 (6 bases). The length of the CDR3 is 15 residues. Per germline, CDR1 LNHDA and CDR2 SQIVND (reference sequence). V shed 2 bases and J shed 4 bases, with 12 bases lying between them. CDR3 sequence reads: CASSIRGGRNQPQHF. CDR3 DNA: TGTGCCAGTAGTATAAGAGGGGGTAGGAATCAGCCCCAGCATTTT. The full variable domain, rest sourced from reference TRBV19 and TRBJ1-5, is DGGITQSPKYLFRKEGQNVTLSCEQNLNHDAMYWYRQDPGQGLRLIYYSQIVNDFQKGDIAEGYSVSREKKESFPLTVTSAQKNPTAFYLCASSIRGGRNQPQHFGDGTRLSIL.

This clone has a single count. The chain uses TRBV6-1 and TRBJ1-4; TRBD1 matches 8 bases. Germline lookup yields CDR1 MNHNS and CDR2 SASEGT. This CDR3 is 13 amino acids long. The junction had 5 bases not matched to a gene; V was cut back by 6 bases and J by 8 bases. DNA of the CDR3: TGTGCCAGCAGCGACAGACAGGGGGAAAAACTGTTTTTT. Residues: CASSDRQGEKLFF.

The V call is TRBV6-5, the J call TRBJ2-5, with 10 positions matching TRBD2. CDR1 and CDR2 (germline): MNHEY, SVGAGI. This CDR3 region has 15 residues. J lost 7 bases, V lost 6 bases, and 11 bases had no gene match. This CDR3 reads CASSVSGGAEGTQYF. Here the CDR3 DNA reads TGTGCCAGCAGCGTGAGCGGGGGGGCGGAGGGGACCCAGTACTTC.

The chain carries TRBV5-1 and TRBJ2-7; weak D call: TRBD2 (6 bases). Germline loops: CDR1 SGHRS, CDR2 YFSETQ. This CDR3 is 16 amino acids long. Trimming shortened V by 2 bases and J by 7 bases, and 22 bases separated the two germline ends. The CDR3 DNA reads TGCGCCAGCAGCTTATTTTCCGGGGGAAGGCCCCGAGAGCAGTACTTC. Translation: CASSLFSGGRPREQYF.

The chain uses TRBV9 and TRBJ2-1, with D perhaps matching TRBD2 (6 bases). This CDR3 spans 12 amino acids. Germline-derived CDR1 and CDR2 are SGDLS and YYNGEE. V was clipped by 7 bases and J by 6 bases, with 11 bases between them. Here the CDR3 reads CASGGIRNEQFF. CDR3 bases: TGTGCCAGCGGGGGGATTCGCAATGAGCAGTTCTTC.

As concerns this clone: The junction and the germline gene differ at one end; a read error may be behind it. The chain carries TRBV20-1 and TRBJ1-1, with D hard to call. This CDR3 is built from 11 residues. CDR1 and CDR2 (germline): DFQATT, SNEGSKA (reference sequence). Written as DNA, the CDR3 is TGCAGTGCTGGAGACCCAACTGAAGCTTTCTTT. It specifies CSAGDPTEAFF.

The chain uses TRBV28 and TRBJ1-3, with 8 bases lining up with TRBD1. Germline V gene data show CDR1 as MDHEN and CDR2 as SYDVKM. Trimming cost V 3 bases and J 2 bases; bases outside gene matches: 3. The CDR3 has 15 residues. The CDR3 DNA follows: TGTGCCAGCAGTTTCGGGACAGGACCTGGAAACACCATATATTTT. It codes for CASSFGTGPGNTIYF. The full variable domain, its missing parts supplied by reference TRBV28 and TRBJ1-3, is DVKVTQSSRYLVKRTGEKVFLECVQDMDHENMFWYRQDPGLGLRLIYFSYDVKMKEKGDIPEGYSVSREKKERFSLILESASTNQTSMYLCASSFGTGPGNTIYFGEGSWLTVV.